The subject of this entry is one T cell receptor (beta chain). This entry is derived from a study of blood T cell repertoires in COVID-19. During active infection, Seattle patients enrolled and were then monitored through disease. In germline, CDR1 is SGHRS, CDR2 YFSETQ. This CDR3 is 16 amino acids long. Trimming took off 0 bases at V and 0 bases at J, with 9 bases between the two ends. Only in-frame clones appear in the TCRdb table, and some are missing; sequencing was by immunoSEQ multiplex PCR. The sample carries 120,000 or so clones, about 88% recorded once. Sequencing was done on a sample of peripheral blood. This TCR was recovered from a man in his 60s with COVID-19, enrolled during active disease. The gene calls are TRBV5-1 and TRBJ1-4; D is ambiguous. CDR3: CASSLAVQATNEKLFF. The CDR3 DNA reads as TGCGCCAGCAGCTTGGCCGTGCAGGCAACTAATGAAAAACTGTTTTTT.